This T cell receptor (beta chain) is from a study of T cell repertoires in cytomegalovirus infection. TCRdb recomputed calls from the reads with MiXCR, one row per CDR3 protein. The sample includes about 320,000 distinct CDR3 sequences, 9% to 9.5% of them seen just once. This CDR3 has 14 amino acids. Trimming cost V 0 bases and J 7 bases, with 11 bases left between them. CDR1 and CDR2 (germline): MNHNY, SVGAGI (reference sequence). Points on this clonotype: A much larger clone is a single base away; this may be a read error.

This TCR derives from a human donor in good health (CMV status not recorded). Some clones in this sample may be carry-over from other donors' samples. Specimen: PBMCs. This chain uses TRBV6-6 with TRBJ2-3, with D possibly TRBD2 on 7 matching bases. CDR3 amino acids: CASSYSEGGNTQYF. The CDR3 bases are TGTGCCAGCAGTTACTCAGAGGGGGGGAATACGCAGTATTTT.